This T cell receptor beta chain was captured in a study of T cells in Graves' hyperthyroidism and ophthalmopathy. Findings and caveats of the study: The blood repertoire included most of the expanded thyroid clonotypes above 0.001.

This clonotype was recorded a few times. Its antigen is unknown. Amplification targeted TCR beta CDR3 regions from RNA transcripts. Carried out on the TCR CDR3, a first-round RT-PCR used the HTBI primer set. TCRdb passed the multiplex PCR reads through MiXCR, listing each CDR3 protein once. The sample holds approximately 640,000 distinct CDR3 sequences, about 45% seen once. J lost 2 bases, V lost 0 bases, and 10 bases had no gene match. The germline V gene has CDR1 LNHNV and CDR2 YYDKDF (reference sequence). There are 20 residues in the CDR3. This sequence was found in an adult man with Graves' disease, either hyperthyroidism or ophthalmopathy (not recorded which). This chain uses TRBV15 with TRBJ2-2, with 12 bases aligning to TRBD1. The source material was peripheral blood or thyroid tissue (not recorded which). CDR3 sequence (DNA): TGTGCCACCAGCAGAGATCCTCAGGGACAGGGGGCGAAAAACACCGGGGAGCTGTTTTTT. Amino acids: CATSRDPQGQGAKNTGELFF.